Below, 23 T cell receptor beta chains from the same sample are listed, as sequenced in a study of cytomegalovirus exposure and HLA in healthy donors. Clones were sequenced by immunoSEQ multiplex PCR, and TCRdb holds only the in-frame ones, with some missing. The sample carries about 56,000 clones, more than 90% recorded once. The sample taken for sequencing was PBMCs. Source of these receptors: a man younger than 35 in good health and CMV-seronegative.

The genes are TRBV7-8 and TRBJ2-7, with D tentatively TRBD2 (6 bases). The germline V gene encodes CDR1 SGHVS and CDR2 FQNEAQ. The CDR3 has 15 amino acids. V lost 5 bases and J 2 bases, leaving 16 bases between the germline ends. The CDR3 loop is CASSHSDTSTYEQYF. CDR3 in DNA: TGTGCCAGCAGCCATTCTGACACTAGCACCTACGAGCAGTACTTC.

This sequence joins TRBV5-1 and TRBJ1-1, with 7 nucleotides matching TRBD1. This CDR3 is built from 15 residues. CDR1 is SGHRS, CDR2 YFSETQ, per germline. Trimming removed 1 base from V and 3 bases from J; junction bases left unmatched: 6. CDR3 in DNA: TGCGCCAGCAGCTTGACCGGGGACAGTTACACTGAAGCTTTCTTT. Translating gives CASSLTGDSYTEAFF. The full variable domain, rest sourced from reference TRBV5-1 and TRBJ1-1, is KAGVTQTPRYLIKTRGQQVTLSCSPISGHRSVSWYQQTPGQGLQFLFEYFSETQRNKGNFPGRFSGRQFSNSRSEMNVSTLELGDSALYLCASSLTGDSYTEAFFGQGTRLTVV.

The chain uses TRBV19 and TRBJ2-1, with D possibly being TRBD2 (6 bases). Germline assignment: CDR1 LNHDA and CDR2 SQIVND (reference sequence). The V gene lost 7 bases and the J gene lost 7 bases, with 14 bases spanning the gap. This CDR3 has 13 residues. The CDR3 coding sequence is TGTGCCAGTATTGGGGAGGAACGGAATGAGCAGTTCTTC. Residues: CASIGEERNEQFF.

The chain has TRBV11-2 and TRBJ2-3; 7 bases agree with TRBD1. This CDR3 spans 16 amino acids. Germline CDR1 reads SGHAT; CDR2 reads FQNNGV. V shed 5 bases and J 0 bases; nucleotides not matched to a gene: 8. The CDR3 DNA sequence: TGTGCCAGCAGCAAAGTCGGGACAGCCAGCACAGATACGCAGTATTTT. This translates into CASSKVGTASTDTQYF. The variable domain in full, completed from reference TRBV11-2 and TRBJ2-3, reads EAGVAQSPRYKIIEKRQSVAFWCNPISGHATLYWYQQILGQGPKLLIQFQNNGVVDDSQLPKDRFSAERLKGVDSTLKIQPAKLEDSAVYLCASSKVGTASTDTQYFGPGTRLTVL.

CDR3 in amino acids: CASSQDGTGRDSPLHF. CDR3 sequence (DNA): TGTGCCAGCAGCCAAGACGGGACAGGGCGGGATTCACCCCTCCACTTT. The chain joins TRBV4-2 to TRBJ1-6; 9 bases are a match to TRBD1. This CDR3 has 16 amino acids. The germline V gene has CDR1 LGHNA and CDR2 YNFKEQ. J was trimmed by 8 bases and V by 0 bases; bases with no gene match: 5.

The J gene is TRBJ1-1, the V gene TRBV5-5; D perhaps matches TRBD1 (6 bases). Trimming shortened V by 2 bases and J by 6 bases, and 11 bases separated the two germline ends. The CDR3 has 13 amino acids. Germline V CDR1 and CDR2: SGHKS, YYEKEE (reference sequence). CDR3 coding DNA: TGTGCCAGCAGCTTTGGGGGCGCAGCTGAAGCTTTCTTT. It is translated as CASSFGGAAEAFF. Complete variable domain (other parts from reference TRBV5-5 and TRBJ1-1): DAGVTQSPTHLIKTRGQQVTLRCSPISGHKSVSWYQQVLGQGPQFIFQYYEKEERGRGNFPDRFSARQFPNYSSELNVNALLLGDSALYLCASSFGGAAEAFFGQGTRLTVV.

This clone was found a few times. The V call is TRBV7-6, the J call TRBJ2-7, with 10 bases that match TRBD1. This CDR3 contains 15 residues. Unmatched junction bases numbered 6, after V lost 2 bases and J lost 5 bases. Per the germline V gene, CDR1 is SGHVS and CDR2 is FNYEAQ. The CDR3 loop is CASSLIRDRGDEQYF. DNA of the CDR3: TGTGCCAGCAGCTTAATCCGGGACAGGGGTGACGAGCAGTACTTC.

The chain links TRBV10-3 to TRBJ2-7; D gene unclear. CDR3 length: 11 residues. Germline CDR1 reads ENHRY; CDR2 reads SYGVKD. Deletions cut 5 bases from V and 5 bases from J, with 7 bases between. CDR3 sequence: CAISQTNEQYF. The CDR3, as DNA: TGTGCCATCAGTCAGACAAACGAGCAGTACTTC.

This chain uses TRBV13 with TRBJ1-5; D not resolved. V gave up 3 bases and J gave up 7 bases, with 7 bases separating them. The CDR3 extends over 12 amino acids. Germline loops: CDR1 PRHDT, CDR2 FYEKMQ (reference sequence). CDR3 loop: CASSFSGQPQHF. The CDR3 nucleotides are TGTGCCAGCAGCTTCTCAGGACAGCCCCAGCATTTT.

The table lists this clone with a few counts. The chain joins TRBV5-4 to TRBJ1-1; D gene uncertain. Germline V gene data show CDR1 as SGHNT and CDR2 as YYREEE (reference sequence). Trimming left V 3 bases short and J 4 bases short, with 10 bases between. This CDR3 comprises 13 residues. The DNA of the CDR3 is TGTGCCAGCAGCTCCTGGGAGACCACTGAAGCTTTCTTT. Protein: CASSSWETTEAFF.

The V and J genes are TRBV29-1 and TRBJ2-3, with 8 bases fitting TRBD2. The CDR3 has 14 residues. Per the germline V gene, CDR1 is SQVTM and CDR2 is ANQGSEA. After removal of 6 bases from V and 4 bases from J, the junction contained 9 bases not matched to a gene. The DNA for the CDR3 is TGCAGCGTCTATAGCGGGACGGGGGCAGATACGCAGTATTTT. It translates to CSVYSGTGADTQYF.

This rearrangement joins TRBV7-2 to TRBJ2-7, with 10 bases fitting TRBD2. CDR3 size: 15 residues. Germline assignment: CDR1 SGHTA and CDR2 FQGNSA. Trimming cost V 5 bases and J 3 bases; bases outside gene matches: 7. The CDR3 DNA reads as TGTGCCAGCAGCGCGGGGGGGACTAGCGTCTACGAGCAGTACTTC. Amino acids: CASSAGGTSVYEQYF.

This chain uses TRBV6-5 with TRBJ2-7; maybe TRBD1 (5 bases). The CDR3 spans 15 residues. Germline V gene lookup returns CDR1 MNHEY and CDR2 SVGAGI. The germline V and J ends were trimmed by 3 bases and 0 bases, with 12 bases remaining between them. The CDR3 nucleotides read TGTGCCAGCAGTTATGAGAGACAGAGCTCCTACGAGCAGTACTTC. This encodes CASSYERQSSYEQYF.

The rearrangement links TRBV20-1 to TRBJ2-7; tentative D call: TRBD1 (5 bases). V lost 5 bases and J lost 6, with 11 bases in between. In germline, CDR1 is DFQATT, CDR2 SNEGSKA (reference sequence). The CDR3 covers 11 residues. The chain's CDR3 is CSARKGSEQYF. The CDR3 DNA is TGCAGTGCTCGAAAGGGGTCCGAGCAGTACTTC.

The V call is TRBV27, the J call TRBJ2-5, with D maybe TRBD1 (6 bases). The ends were cut back, 5 bases at V and 1 base at J, with 11 bases in the middle. In germline, CDR1 is MNHEY, CDR2 SMNVEV (reference sequence). The CDR3 covers 14 residues. The CDR3 sequence: CASSGKDSQETQYF. The DNA of the CDR3 is TGTGCCAGCAGTGGGAAGGACAGCCAAGAGACCCAGTACTTC.

The chain recombines TRBV25-1 with TRBJ2-3; D is perhaps TRBD1 (5 bases). The V end was cut by 4 bases, the J end by 6 bases, with 5 bases between. Germline V gene data show CDR1 as MGHDK and CDR2 as SYGVNS. This CDR3 comprises 11 residues. The CDR3 DNA reads as TGTGCCAGCAGTGGGGGCGATACGCAGTATTTT. Encoded protein: CASSGGDTQYF.

The genes are TRBV4-3 and TRBJ2-1; 10 bases match TRBD2. CDR1 and CDR2 (germline): LGHNA, YSLEER. V trimming: 0 bases; J trimming: 12 bases; junction bases outside the gene matches: 8. The CDR3 spans 15 residues. The CDR3 DNA is TGCGCCAGCAGCCAAGAACTAGCGGGATCGCTTATGCAGTTCTTC. Translation: CASSQELAGSLMQFF.

V gene TRBV4-3 combines with J gene TRBJ2-3; TRBD1 might be the D (6 bases). The CDR3 has 16 residues. The germline V gene encodes CDR1 LGHNA and CDR2 YSLEER. Trimming removed 0 bases at V and 6 bases at J, with 16 bases between. In nucleotides, the CDR3 is TGCGCCAGCAGCCAAGATCGTAGAGGGGGTCCCGATACGCAGTATTTT. Encoded protein: CASSQDRRGGPDTQYF.

The V and J genes are TRBV15 and TRBJ2-5, with D possibly being TRBD2 (6 bases). Germline assignment: CDR1 LNHNV and CDR2 YYDKDF (reference sequence). This CDR3 contains 15 residues. Trimming cost V 0 bases and J 4 bases, with 12 bases left between them. This CDR3 is CATSRDRGGAETQYF. CDR3 DNA: TGTGCCACCAGCAGAGATCGGGGCGGGGCAGAGACCCAGTACTTC.

V is TRBV29-1 and J is TRBJ2-1, with 7 bases fitting TRBD2. Per germline, CDR1 SQVTM and CDR2 ANQGSEA. V lost 6 bases, J lost 7 bases, and 12 bases stayed unmatched. The CDR3 is 14 residues long. CDR3 residues: CSVPDGRTHNEQFF. The DNA for the CDR3 is TGCAGCGTCCCGGACGGGAGGACCCATAATGAGCAGTTCTTC.

This clone was picked up a small number of times. This chain joins TRBV28 and TRBJ2-7; 7 bases fit TRBD1. The V segment lost 10 bases and the J segment 2 bases; nucleotides outside the gene matches: 8. The CDR3 consists of 13 residues. The germline V gene encodes CDR1 MDHEN and CDR2 SYDVKM. CDR3 nucleotide sequence: TGTGCCACCCAGGGGGTGGGAGCCTACGAGCAGTACTTC. Encoded protein: CATQGVGAYEQYF.

The genes are TRBV6-6 and TRBJ1-1; D is undetermined. The CDR3 is 15 amino acids. Trimming shortened V by 2 bases and J by 5 bases, and 15 bases separated the two germline ends. The germline V gene has CDR1 MNHNY and CDR2 SVGAGI (reference sequence). In nucleotides, the CDR3 is TGTGCCAGCAGTTACGACTCCAACCCCTGGACTGAAGCTTTCTTT. Translating gives CASSYDSNPWTEAFF.

The V call is TRBV7-9, the J call TRBJ2-3; 9 positions match TRBD2. The V and J ends lost 5 bases and 9 bases, in that order; junction bases with no gene match: 6. From germline, CDR1 is SEHNR and CDR2 FQNEAQ (reference sequence). The CDR3 loop spans 13 amino acids. The CDR3 coding sequence is TGTGCCAGCAGCCTGATGACTAGCGGAACGCAGTATTTT. The encoded protein is CASSLMTSGTQYF.